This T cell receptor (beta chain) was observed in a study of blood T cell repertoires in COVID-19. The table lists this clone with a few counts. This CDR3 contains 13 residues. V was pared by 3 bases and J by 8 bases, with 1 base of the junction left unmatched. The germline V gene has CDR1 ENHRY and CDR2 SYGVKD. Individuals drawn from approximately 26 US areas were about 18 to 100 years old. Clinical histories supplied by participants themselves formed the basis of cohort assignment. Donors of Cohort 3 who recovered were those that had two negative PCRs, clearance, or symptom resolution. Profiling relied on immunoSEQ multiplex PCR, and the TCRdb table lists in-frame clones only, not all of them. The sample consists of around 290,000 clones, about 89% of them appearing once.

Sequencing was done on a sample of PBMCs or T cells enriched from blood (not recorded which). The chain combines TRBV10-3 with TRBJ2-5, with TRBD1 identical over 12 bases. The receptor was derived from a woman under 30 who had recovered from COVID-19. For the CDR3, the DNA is TGTGCCATCAGTGACGGGACAGGGGGCACCCAGTACTTC. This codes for CAISDGTGGTQYF.